The entry below describes one TCR beta chain. Its antigen is not identified. This specimen comes from a study of CXCR3-negative and CXCR3-positive naive CD8 T cells. The germline V gene has CDR1 MNHEY and CDR2 SVGEGT. The CDR3 contains 13 residues. Notes on the study in general: Naive cells that were CXCR3-positive had more hydrophobic TRB CDR3s (compared with CXCR3-negative naive cells).

The authors made the TRB cDNA libraries by 5' RACE using UMI labels. TCRdb re-called the 5' RACE reads; every CDR3 protein appears as one record, without DNA. The table counts about 150,000 distinct CDR3 sequences; 0.45% to 0.55% lies in the top ten. The J gene is TRBJ2-2, the V gene TRBV6-2 or TRBV6-3. Material: naive CXCR3+ CD8+ T cells from blood. Subset indicated: CD45RO-CCR7+CD27+CD95- naive CD8+ T cells expressing CXCR3 (TNR3+). The source of this sequence is a human donor in good health. Some clones in this sample may be carry-over from other donors' samples. The CDR3 sequence: CASSNLDTGELFF.